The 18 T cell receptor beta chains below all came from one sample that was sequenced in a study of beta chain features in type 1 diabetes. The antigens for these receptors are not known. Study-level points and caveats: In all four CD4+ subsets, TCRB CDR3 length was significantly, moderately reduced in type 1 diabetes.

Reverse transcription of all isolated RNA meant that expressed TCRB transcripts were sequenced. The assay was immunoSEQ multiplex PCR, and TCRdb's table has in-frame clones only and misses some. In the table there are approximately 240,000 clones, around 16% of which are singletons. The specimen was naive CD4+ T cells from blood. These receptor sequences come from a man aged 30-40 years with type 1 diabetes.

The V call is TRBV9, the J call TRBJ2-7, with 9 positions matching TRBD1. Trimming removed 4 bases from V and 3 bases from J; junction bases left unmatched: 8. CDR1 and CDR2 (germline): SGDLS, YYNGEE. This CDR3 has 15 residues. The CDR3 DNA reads TGTGCCAGCAGCCCCCGACAGGGGGTGATCTACGAGCAGTACTTC. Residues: CASSPRQGVIYEQYF.

CDR3 sequence reads: CASRYGTSGSPSVVDTQYF. In nucleotides, the CDR3 is TGTGCCAGCAGATACGGGACTAGCGGGTCCCCCTCGGTTGTGGATACGCAGTATTTT. J is TRBJ2-3 and V is TRBV7-2; 12 bases line up with TRBD2. CDR1 SGHTA and CDR2 FQGNSA come from the germline V gene. Trimming cost V 6 bases and J 6 bases; bases outside gene matches: 19. The CDR3 is 19 residues long. Full variable domain (outside the CDR3, taken from reference TRBV7-2 and TRBJ2-3): GAGVSQSPSNKVTEKGKDVELRCDPISGHTALYWYRQSLGQGLEFLIYFQGNSAPDKSGLPSDRFSAERTGGSVSTLTIQRTQQEDSAVYLCASRYGTSGSPSVVDTQYFGPGTRLTVL.

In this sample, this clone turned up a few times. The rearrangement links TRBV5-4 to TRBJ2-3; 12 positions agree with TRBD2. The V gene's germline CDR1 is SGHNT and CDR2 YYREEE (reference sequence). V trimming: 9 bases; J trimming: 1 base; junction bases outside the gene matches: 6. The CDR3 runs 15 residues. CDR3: CATPSGRGGTDTQYF. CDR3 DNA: TGTGCCACCCCTAGCGGGAGGGGAGGCACAGATACGCAGTATTTT.

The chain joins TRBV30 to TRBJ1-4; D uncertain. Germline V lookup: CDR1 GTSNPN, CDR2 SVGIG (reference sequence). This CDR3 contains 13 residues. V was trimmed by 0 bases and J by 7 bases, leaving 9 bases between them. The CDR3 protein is CAWSVENREKLFF. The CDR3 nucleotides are TGTGCCTGGAGTGTAGAGAACCGTGAAAAACTGTTTTTT.

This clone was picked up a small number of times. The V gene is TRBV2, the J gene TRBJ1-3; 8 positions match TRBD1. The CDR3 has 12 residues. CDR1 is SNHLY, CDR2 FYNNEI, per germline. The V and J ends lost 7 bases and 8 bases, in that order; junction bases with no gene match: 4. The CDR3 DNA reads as TGTGCCAGCAAAGACAGGGGACACACCATATATTTT. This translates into CASKDRGHTIYF.

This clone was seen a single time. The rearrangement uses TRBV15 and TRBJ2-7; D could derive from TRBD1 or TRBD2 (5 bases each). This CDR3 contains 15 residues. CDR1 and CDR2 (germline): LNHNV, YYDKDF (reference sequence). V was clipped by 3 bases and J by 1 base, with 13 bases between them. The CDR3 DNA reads TGTGCCACCAGCAGGGGACCCTTGGGTTCCTACGAGCAGTACTTC. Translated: CATSRGPLGSYEQYF.

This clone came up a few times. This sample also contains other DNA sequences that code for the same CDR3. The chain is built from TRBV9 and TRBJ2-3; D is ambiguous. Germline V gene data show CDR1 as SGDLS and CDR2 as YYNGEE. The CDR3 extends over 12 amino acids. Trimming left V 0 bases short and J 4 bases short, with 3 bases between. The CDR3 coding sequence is TGTGCCAGCAGCGTAGTAGCAGATACGCAGTATTTT. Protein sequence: CASSVVADTQYF. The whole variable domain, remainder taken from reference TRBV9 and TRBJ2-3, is DSGVTQTPKHLITATGQRVTLRCSPRSGDLSVYWYQQSLDQGLQFLIQYYNGEERAKGNILERFSAQQFPDLHSELNLSSLELGDSALYFCASSVVADTQYFGPGTRLTVL.

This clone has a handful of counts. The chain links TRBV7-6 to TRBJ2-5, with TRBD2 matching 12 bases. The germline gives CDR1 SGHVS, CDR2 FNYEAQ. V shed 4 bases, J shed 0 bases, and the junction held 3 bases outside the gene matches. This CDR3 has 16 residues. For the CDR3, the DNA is TGTGCCAGCAGCTCTCTAGCGGGAGGGGACCAAGAGACCCAGTACTTC. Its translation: CASSSLAGGDQETQYF.

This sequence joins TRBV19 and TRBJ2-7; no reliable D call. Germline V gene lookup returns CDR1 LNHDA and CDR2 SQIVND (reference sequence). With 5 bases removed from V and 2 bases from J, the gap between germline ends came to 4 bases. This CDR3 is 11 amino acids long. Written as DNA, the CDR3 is TGTGCCAGTAGTTCCGCCTACGAGCAGTACTTC. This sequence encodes CASSSAYEQYF.

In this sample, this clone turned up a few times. The CDR3 protein is CASSFDRNTEAFF. The CDR3 DNA reads TGTGCCAGCAGCTTCGACAGGAACACTGAAGCTTTCTTT. The V gene is TRBV6-6, the J gene TRBJ1-1, with D perhaps TRBD1 (5 bases). V shed 6 bases and J shed 1 base, with 9 bases lying between them. This CDR3 has 13 amino acids. Per germline, CDR1 MNHNY and CDR2 SVGAGI (reference sequence).

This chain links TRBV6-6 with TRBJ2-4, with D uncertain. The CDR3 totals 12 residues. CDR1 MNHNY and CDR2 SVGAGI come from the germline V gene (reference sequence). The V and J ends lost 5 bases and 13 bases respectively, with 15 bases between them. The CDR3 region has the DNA TGTGCCAGCAGTAGAGAAGGACCCTCCCAGTACTTC. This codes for CASSREGPSQYF.

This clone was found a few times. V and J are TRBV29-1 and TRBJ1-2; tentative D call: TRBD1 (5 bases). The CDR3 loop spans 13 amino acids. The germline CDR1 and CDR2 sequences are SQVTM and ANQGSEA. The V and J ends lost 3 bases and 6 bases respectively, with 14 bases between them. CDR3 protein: CSVDSSQGDGYTF. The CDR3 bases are TGCAGCGTTGATTCCTCGCAGGGTGATGGCTACACCTTC.

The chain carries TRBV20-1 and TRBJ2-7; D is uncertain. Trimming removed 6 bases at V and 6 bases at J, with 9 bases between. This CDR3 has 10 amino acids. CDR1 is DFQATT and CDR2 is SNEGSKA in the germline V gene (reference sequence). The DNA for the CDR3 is TGCAGTGCCATAGTCGGCGAGCAGTACTTC. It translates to CSAIVGEQYF.

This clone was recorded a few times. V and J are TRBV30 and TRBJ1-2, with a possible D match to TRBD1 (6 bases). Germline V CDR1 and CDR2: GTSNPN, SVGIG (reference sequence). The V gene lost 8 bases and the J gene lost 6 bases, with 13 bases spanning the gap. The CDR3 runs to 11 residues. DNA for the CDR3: TGTGCCGGGCAGGGGTTGCATGGCTACACCTTC. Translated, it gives CAGQGLHGYTF.

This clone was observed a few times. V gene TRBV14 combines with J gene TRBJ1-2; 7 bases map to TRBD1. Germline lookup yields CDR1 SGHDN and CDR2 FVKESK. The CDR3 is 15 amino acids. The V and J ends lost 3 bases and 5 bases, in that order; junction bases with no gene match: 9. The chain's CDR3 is CASSQWTGGPYGYTF. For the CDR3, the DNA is TGTGCCAGCAGCCAGTGGACAGGAGGTCCTTATGGCTACACCTTC.

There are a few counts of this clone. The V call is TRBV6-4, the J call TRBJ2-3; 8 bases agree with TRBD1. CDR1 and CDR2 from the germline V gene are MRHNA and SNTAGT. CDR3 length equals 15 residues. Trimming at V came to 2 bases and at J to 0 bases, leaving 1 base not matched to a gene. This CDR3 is CASSDGDRSTDTQYF. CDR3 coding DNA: TGTGCCAGCAGTGACGGGGACAGGAGCACAGATACGCAGTATTTT.

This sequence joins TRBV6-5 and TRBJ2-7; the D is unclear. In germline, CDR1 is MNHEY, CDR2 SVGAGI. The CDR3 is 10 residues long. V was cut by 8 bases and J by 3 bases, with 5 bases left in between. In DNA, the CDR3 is TGTGCCAGCCCCTACTACGAGCAGTACTTC. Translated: CASPYYEQYF.

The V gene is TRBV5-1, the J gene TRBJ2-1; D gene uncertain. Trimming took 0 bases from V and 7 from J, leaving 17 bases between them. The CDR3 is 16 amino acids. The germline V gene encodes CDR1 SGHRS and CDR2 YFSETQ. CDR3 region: CASSLAQWQSGNEQFF. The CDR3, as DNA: TGCGCCAGCAGCTTGGCCCAGTGGCAGTCTGGGAATGAGCAGTTCTTC.